The 20 T cell receptor beta chains reported below all come from one sample, sequenced in a study of cytotoxic CD8 clonotypes in ibrutinib-treated CLL. The table came from immunoSEQ multiplex PCR; TCRdb's copy has only in-frame clones and leaves some out. The sample consists of some 93,000 clones, around 73% of them appearing once. The sequencing used PBMCs, collected after 12 months of ibrutinib treatment. Receptors originate from a human donor with chronic lymphocytic leukemia.

The chain is built from TRBV5-1 and TRBJ2-2, with D perhaps matching TRBD2 (7 bases). The CDR3 is made up of 16 amino acids. V was trimmed by 0 bases and J by 2 bases, leaving 11 bases between them. Germline values: CDR1 SGHRS, CDR2 YFSETQ. The CDR3 region is CASSLGGGPNTGELFF. The CDR3 DNA sequence: TGCGCCAGCAGCTTGGGCGGGGGCCCTAACACCGGGGAGCTGTTTTTT.

The chain recombines TRBV19 with TRBJ2-5; tentatively, D is TRBD1 or TRBD2 (5 bases each). The CDR3 is 14 amino acids. Germline V gene sequence: CDR1 LNHDA, CDR2 SQIVND (reference sequence). Trimming removed 9 bases at V and 3 bases at J, with 17 bases between. CDR3 loop: CARSGRNVKETQYF. CDR3 bases: TGTGCCAGGTCGGGACGCAATGTGAAAGAGACCCAGTACTTC.

V usage is TRBV29-1 and J usage is TRBJ1-1; D possibly corresponds to TRBD1 (6 bases). The germline gives CDR1 SQVTM, CDR2 ANQGSEA. This CDR3 has 16 amino acids. V lost 3 bases and J 1 base, leaving 18 bases between the germline ends. The CDR3: CSVESIRGPKNTEAFF. The DNA for the CDR3 is TGCAGCGTTGAGTCAATCCGGGGGCCTAAGAACACTGAAGCTTTCTTT.

The genes are TRBV7-8 and TRBJ2-6; D possibly corresponds to TRBD2 (5 bases). This CDR3 comprises 16 residues. In germline, CDR1 is SGHVS, CDR2 FQNEAQ. Trimming cost V 0 bases and J 2 bases, with 8 bases left between them. CDR3 sequence reads: CASSLAGITGANVLTF. The CDR3 DNA sequence: TGTGCCAGCAGCTTAGCCGGGATAACTGGGGCCAACGTCCTGACTTTC.

The chain has TRBV7-3 and TRBJ2-3, with TRBD1 identical over 7 bases. Germline values: CDR1 SGHTA, CDR2 FQGTGA. This CDR3 contains 16 residues. V shed 4 bases, J shed 0 bases, and the junction held 7 bases outside the gene matches. CDR3 sequence (DNA): TGTGCCAGCAGCTCGACAGGGCCCCCGAGCACAGATACGCAGTATTTT. Translation: CASSSTGPPSTDTQYF.

The J gene is TRBJ2-5, the V gene TRBV5-1; D ambiguous. Trimming removed 5 bases at V and 0 bases at J, with 11 bases between. Germline values: CDR1 SGHRS, CDR2 YFSETQ. The CDR3 runs to 14 residues. The CDR3 region has the DNA TGCGCCAGCAGACAGTTCCTAGACCAAGAGACCCAGTACTTC. Translating it yields CASRQFLDQETQYF.

The V and J genes are TRBV5-1 and TRBJ2-5; tentatively, D is TRBD2 (7 bases). This CDR3 is 15 amino acids long. The ends were cut back, 6 bases at V and 2 bases at J, with 17 bases in the middle. Looked up from germline, CDR1 is SGHRS and CDR2 is YFSETQ. The CDR3, as DNA: TGCGCCAGCACACCCGAGGCGGGGGCTCAAGAGACCCAGTACTTC. It yields the protein CASTPEAGAQETQYF.

V gene TRBV28 combines with J gene TRBJ1-2; no definite D call. The V end lost 2 bases, the J end lost 4 bases, and 8 bases lay between the germline ends. From germline, CDR1 is MDHEN and CDR2 SYDVKM. The CDR3 consists of 13 residues. In DNA, the CDR3 is TGTGCCAGCAGTTTAAACCCCAGCTATGGCTACACCTTC. Protein: CASSLNPSYGYTF.

The chain combines TRBV27 with TRBJ2-2, with 7 bases lining up with TRBD2. The CDR3 spans 12 residues. V was pared by 7 bases and J by 10 bases, with 6 bases of the junction left unmatched. The V gene's germline CDR1 is MNHEY and CDR2 SMNVEV (reference sequence). As DNA, the CDR3 is TGTGCCAGCACAGGGACTAACGAGGAGCTGTTTTTT. It yields the protein CASTGTNEELFF.

The rearrangement links TRBV7-2 to TRBJ2-7; 11 bases align to TRBD2. Looked up from germline, CDR1 is SGHTA and CDR2 is FQGNSA. This CDR3 region has 16 residues. The trim removed 5 bases at V and 0 bases at J, leaving 6 bases unmatched. The CDR3 DNA reads as TGTGCCAGCAGCCCGACTAGCGGGGTCCTCTCCTACGAGCAGTACTTC. Its translation: CASSPTSGVLSYEQYF.

This chain joins TRBV30 and TRBJ1-5, with 8 bases identical to TRBD1. Trimming took 6 bases from V and 4 from J; bases not matched to a gene: 11. CDR3 length: 15 residues. CDR1 and CDR2 from the germline V gene are GTSNPN and SVGIG (reference sequence). In DNA, the CDR3 is TGTGCCTGCTCGGTGGGAGGACAGGGTAATCAGCCCCAGCATTTT. This translates into CACSVGGQGNQPQHF. Drawing the rest from reference TRBV30 and TRBJ1-5, the complete variable domain is SQTIHQWPATLVQPVGSPLSLECTVEGTSNPNLYWYRQAAGRGLQLLFYSVGIGQISSEVPQNLSASRPQDRQFILSSKKLLLSDSGFYLCACSVGGQGNQPQHFGDGTRLSIL.

This chain connects TRBV5-1 to TRBJ1-3; 9 bases align to TRBD1. V dropped 4 bases and J dropped 0; count of bases not matched to a gene: 5. Germline assignment: CDR1 SGHRS and CDR2 YFSETQ. The CDR3 consists of 16 residues. The CDR3 is CASSIGQGPSGNTIYF. CDR3 sequence (DNA): TGCGCCAGCAGCATAGGACAGGGGCCCTCTGGAAACACCATATATTTT.

This rearrangement joins TRBV19 to TRBJ1-5, with D tentatively TRBD1 (5 bases). Germline V gene sequence: CDR1 LNHDA, CDR2 SQIVND (reference sequence). This CDR3 has 15 amino acids. Trimming cost V 5 bases and J 6 bases, with 17 bases left between them. The CDR3 loop is CASSFRGTAFQPQHF. The DNA for the CDR3 is TGTGCCAGTAGTTTCCGAGGGACGGCCTTTCAGCCCCAGCATTTT.

The gene calls are TRBV7-2 and TRBJ2-7; D unresolved. Germline values: CDR1 SGHTA, CDR2 FQGNSA. V was trimmed by 0 bases and J by 3 bases, leaving 9 bases between them. CDR3 length: 14 amino acids. CDR3 nucleotides: TGTGCCAGCAGCTTAGCGGCCCTTGACTACGAGCAGTACTTC. It yields the protein CASSLAALDYEQYF.

The chain couples TRBV6-6 to TRBJ1-6, with unresolved D. The V and J ends lost 7 bases and 5 bases respectively, with 15 bases between them. CDR1 and CDR2 (germline): MNHNY, SVGAGI (reference sequence). This CDR3 is 15 amino acids long. The CDR3, as DNA: TGTGCCAGCACCCCCCTCGGTGGGGATAATTCACCCCTCCACTTT. Translating gives CASTPLGGDNSPLHF.

This clone was found once. The chain carries TRBV7-9 and TRBJ1-4, with D tentatively TRBD1 (5 bases). Germline CDR1 reads SEHNR; CDR2 reads FQNEAQ (reference sequence). The ends were cut back, 0 bases at V and 3 bases at J, with 5 bases in the middle. The CDR3 loop spans 14 amino acids. CDR3 sequence: CASSLAGANEKLFF. CDR3 in DNA: TGTGCCAGCAGCTTAGCAGGGGCTAATGAAAAACTGTTTTTT.

This chain uses TRBV5-4 with TRBJ2-6, with D hard to call. CDR1 and CDR2 (germline): SGHNT, YYREEE (reference sequence). This CDR3 contains 16 residues. V lost 5 bases, J lost 1 base, and 13 bases lay in between. Here the CDR3 DNA reads TGTGCCAGCAGTCCGAGCCAGGTATCTGGGGCCAACGTCCTGACTTTC. Translated, it gives CASSPSQVSGANVLTF.

V gene TRBV11-1 combines with J gene TRBJ2-5; unclear D gene. Germline CDR1 SGHAT, CDR2 FQDESV (reference sequence). The V end lost 5 bases, the J end lost 7 bases, and 11 bases lay between the germline ends. This CDR3 contains 12 residues. The CDR3: CASSTPSGTQYF. The CDR3 DNA reads as TGTGCCAGCAGCACCCCGTCGGGGACCCAGTACTTC. Combining the CDR3 with reference TRBV11-1 and TRBJ2-5 gives the whole variable domain EAEVAQSPRYKITEKSQAVAFWCDPISGHATLYWYRQILGQGPELLVQFQDESVVDDSQLPKDRFSAERLKGVDSTLKIQPAELGDSAMYLCASSTPSGTQYFGPGTRLLVL.

V is TRBV7-2 and J is TRBJ2-7; D is undetermined. Per the germline V gene, CDR1 is SGHTA and CDR2 is FQGNSA. V was trimmed by 5 bases and J by 3 bases, leaving 17 bases between them. The CDR3 has 15 amino acids. CDR3 coding DNA: TGTGCCAGCAGCAAAAACTCGGGCGGTGGCTACGAGCAGTACTTC. Translation gives CASSKNSGGGYEQYF. Combining the CDR3 with reference TRBV7-2 and TRBJ2-7 gives the whole variable domain GAGVSQSPSNKVTEKGKDVELRCDPISGHTALYWYRQSLGQGLEFLIYFQGNSAPDKSGLPSDRFSAERTGGSVSTLTIQRTQQEDSAVYLCASSKNSGGGYEQYFGPGTRLTVT.

This clone appeared a few times. V gene TRBV7-9 combines with J gene TRBJ1-6, with 9 positions matching TRBD1. J was trimmed by 9 bases and V by 5 bases; bases with no gene match: 2. Germline assignment: CDR1 SEHNR and CDR2 FQNEAQ (reference sequence). The CDR3 has 13 residues. This CDR3 is CASSQDRGSPLHF. CDR3 DNA: TGTGCCAGCAGCCAGGACAGGGGTTCACCCCTCCACTTT.